This T cell receptor (beta chain) stems from a study of T cell changes during pregnancy in multiple sclerosis. Germline loops: CDR1 SQVTM, CDR2 ANQGSEA. V gave up 0 bases and J gave up 10 bases, with 15 bases separating them. This CDR3 is built from 13 residues. Assay used: immunoSEQ multiplex PCR; TCRdb lists only in-frame clones, some missing. The profile shows under 80,000 clones, approximately 90% of them singletons. J is TRBJ1-1 and V is TRBV29-1; D is possibly TRBD1 (6 bases). The sequence came from a female donor with multiple sclerosis, enrolled in a pregnancy study. The sample in question was peripheral blood, obtained in the second trimester of pregnancy. The DNA for the CDR3 is TGCAGCGTTGAAGATGGGGGCCGGATGTTAGCTTTCTTT. This translates into CSVEDGGRMLAFF.